The 4 T cell receptor beta chains below come from one sample, sequenced in a study of blood T cell repertoires in COVID-19. The repertoire was sequenced with immunoSEQ multiplex PCR; TCRdb's copy has only in-frame clones and lacks some. The repertoire holds roughly 480,000 clones, with roughly 89% as singletons. Sequencing was performed on peripheral blood. The source of these receptors is a man aged 18 to 30 with COVID-19, enrolled during active disease.

The chain recombines TRBV28 with TRBJ2-3; D is possibly TRBD2 (5 bases). There are 12 residues in the CDR3. CDR1 and CDR2 (germline): MDHEN, SYDVKM. Trimming cost V 11 bases and J 9 bases, with 18 bases left between them. This CDR3 is CASWTQARTQYF. The CDR3 DNA sequence: TGTGCCTCGTGGACTCAAGCAAGGACGCAGTATTTT.

The J gene is TRBJ1-1, the V gene TRBV27; D perhaps matches TRBD1 (5 bases). Germline V CDR1 and CDR2: MNHEY, SMNVEV (reference sequence). The CDR3 covers 14 residues. The V gene lost 6 bases and the J gene lost 4 bases, with 15 bases spanning the gap. The DNA for the CDR3 is TGTGCCAGCAGCCCCTGGGGCAGTAGCACTGAAGCTTTCTTT. Its translation: CASSPWGSSTEAFF.

The rearrangement joins TRBV24-1 to TRBJ2-3; D may be TRBD2 (6 bases). Per germline, CDR1 KGHDR and CDR2 SFDVKD. Trimming shortened V by 4 bases and J by 4 bases, and 17 bases separated the two germline ends. The CDR3 has 16 residues. CDR3 bases: TGTGCCACCAGTGACCACCGACTAGGCCGGCCAGATACGCAGTATTTT. It specifies CATSDHRLGRPDTQYF.

In this sample, this clone turned up once. This chain connects TRBV18 to TRBJ2-2; weak D call: TRBD2 (6 bases). V lost 2 bases to trimming and J lost 2 bases, with 15 bases between them. CDR3 size: 17 residues. The germline V gene encodes CDR1 KGHSH and CDR2 LQKENI. The DNA for the CDR3 is TGTGCCAGCTCACCAGGTCTTGCGGGACTCAACACCGGGGAGCTGTTTTTT. This codes for CASSPGLAGLNTGELFF. The entire variable domain, with the rest obtained from reference TRBV18 and TRBJ2-2, is as follows: NAGVMQNPRHLVRRRGQEARLRCSPMKGHSHVYWYRQLPEEGLKFMVYLQKENIIDESGMPKERFSAEFPKEGPSILRIQQVVRGDSAAYFCASSPGLAGLNTGELFFGEGSRLTVL.